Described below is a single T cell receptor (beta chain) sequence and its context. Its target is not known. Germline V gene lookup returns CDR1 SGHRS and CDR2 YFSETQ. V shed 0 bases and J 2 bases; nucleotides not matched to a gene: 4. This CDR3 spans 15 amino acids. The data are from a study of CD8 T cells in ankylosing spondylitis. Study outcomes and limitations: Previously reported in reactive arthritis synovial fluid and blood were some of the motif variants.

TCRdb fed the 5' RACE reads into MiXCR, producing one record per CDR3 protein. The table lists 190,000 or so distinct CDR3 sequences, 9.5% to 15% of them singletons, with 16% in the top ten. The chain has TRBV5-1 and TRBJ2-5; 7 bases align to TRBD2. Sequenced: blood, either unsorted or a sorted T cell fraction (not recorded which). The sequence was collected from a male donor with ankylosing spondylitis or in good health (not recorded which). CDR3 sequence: CASSLESGAQETQYF. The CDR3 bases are TGCGCCAGCAGCTTGGAAAGCGGGGCACAAGAGACCCAGTACTTC. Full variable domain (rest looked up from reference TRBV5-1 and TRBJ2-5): KAGVTQTPRYLIKTRGQQVTLSCSPISGHRSVSWYQQTPGQGLQFLFEYFSETQRNKGNFPGRFSGRQFSNSRSEMNVSTLELGDSALYLCASSLESGAQETQYFGPGTRLLVL.